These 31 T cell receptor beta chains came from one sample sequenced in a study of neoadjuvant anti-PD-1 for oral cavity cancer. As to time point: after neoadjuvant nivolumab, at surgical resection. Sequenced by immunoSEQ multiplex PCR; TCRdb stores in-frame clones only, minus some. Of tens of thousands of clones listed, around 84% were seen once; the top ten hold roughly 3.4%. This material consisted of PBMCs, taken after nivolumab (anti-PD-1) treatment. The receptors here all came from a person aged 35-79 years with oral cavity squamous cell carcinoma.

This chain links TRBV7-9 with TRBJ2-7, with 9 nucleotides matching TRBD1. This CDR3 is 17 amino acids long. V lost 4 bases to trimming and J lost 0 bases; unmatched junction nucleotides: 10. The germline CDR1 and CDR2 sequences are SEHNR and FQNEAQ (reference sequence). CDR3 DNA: TGTGCCAGCAGCTCCCCCGGGACAGGGACTAACTCCTACGAGCAGTACTTC. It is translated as CASSSPGTGTNSYEQYF.

In nucleotides, the CDR3 is TGTGCCAGCAGCGTGGGGGAACTGGGAAACACCATATATTTT. It encodes CASSVGELGNTIYF. V is TRBV9 and J is TRBJ1-3; D is possibly TRBD1 (5 bases). CDR1 is SGDLS and CDR2 is YYNGEE in the germline V gene. Trimming removed 2 bases from V and 4 bases from J, with 10 bases in between. There are 14 residues in the CDR3.

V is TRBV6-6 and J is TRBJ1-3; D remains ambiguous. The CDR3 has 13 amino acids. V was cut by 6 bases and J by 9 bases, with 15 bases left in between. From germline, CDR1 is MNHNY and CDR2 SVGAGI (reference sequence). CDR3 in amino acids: CASSSGSMGTIYF. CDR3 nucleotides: TGTGCCAGCAGCTCGGGCTCTATGGGCACCATATATTTT.

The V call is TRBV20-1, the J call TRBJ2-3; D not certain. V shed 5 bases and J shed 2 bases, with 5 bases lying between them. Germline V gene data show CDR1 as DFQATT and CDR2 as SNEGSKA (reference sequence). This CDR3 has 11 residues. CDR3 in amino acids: CSAHFTDTQYF. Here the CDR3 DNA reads TGCAGTGCTCACTTCACAGATACGCAGTATTTT.

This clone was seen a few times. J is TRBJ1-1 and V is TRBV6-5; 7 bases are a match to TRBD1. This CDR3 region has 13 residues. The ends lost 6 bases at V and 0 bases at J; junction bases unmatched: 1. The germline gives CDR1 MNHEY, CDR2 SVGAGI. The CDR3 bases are TGTGCCAGCAGCGACAGGGTGAACACTGAAGCTTTCTTT. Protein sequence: CASSDRVNTEAFF.

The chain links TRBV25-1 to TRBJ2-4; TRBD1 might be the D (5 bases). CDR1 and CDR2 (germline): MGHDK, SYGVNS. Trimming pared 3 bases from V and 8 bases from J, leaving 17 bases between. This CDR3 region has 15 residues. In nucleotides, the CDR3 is TGTGCCAGCAGTGAGGGCCCGACAGTGGGATACATTCAGTACTTC. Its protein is CASSEGPTVGYIQYF.

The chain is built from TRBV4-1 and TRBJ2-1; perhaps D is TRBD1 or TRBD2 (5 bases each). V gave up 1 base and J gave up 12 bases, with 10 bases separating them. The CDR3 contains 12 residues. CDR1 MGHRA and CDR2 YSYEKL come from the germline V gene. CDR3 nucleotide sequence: TGCGCCAGCAGCCAAGTGGGGGAAGTGCAGTTCTTC. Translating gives CASSQVGEVQFF.

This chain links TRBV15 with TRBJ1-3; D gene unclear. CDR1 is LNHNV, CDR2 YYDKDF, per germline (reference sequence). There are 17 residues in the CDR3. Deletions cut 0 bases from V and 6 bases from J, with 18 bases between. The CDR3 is CATSRDRSLALENTIYF. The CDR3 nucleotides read TGTGCCACCAGCAGAGACAGGTCTCTGGCCCTGGAAAACACCATATATTTT.

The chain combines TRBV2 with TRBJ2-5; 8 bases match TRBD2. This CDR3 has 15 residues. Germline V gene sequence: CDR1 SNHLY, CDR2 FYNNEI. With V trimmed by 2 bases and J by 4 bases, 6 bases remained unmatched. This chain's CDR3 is CASSELGGRRETQYF. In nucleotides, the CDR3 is TGTGCCAGCAGTGAATTGGGCGGGAGGAGAGAGACCCAGTACTTC.

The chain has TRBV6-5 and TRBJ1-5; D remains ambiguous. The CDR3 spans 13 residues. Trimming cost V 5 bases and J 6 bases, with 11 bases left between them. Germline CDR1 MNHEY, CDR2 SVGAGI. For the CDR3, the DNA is TGTGCCAGCAGTGACCTAGCTGGTCAGCCCCAGCATTTT. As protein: CASSDLAGQPQHF.

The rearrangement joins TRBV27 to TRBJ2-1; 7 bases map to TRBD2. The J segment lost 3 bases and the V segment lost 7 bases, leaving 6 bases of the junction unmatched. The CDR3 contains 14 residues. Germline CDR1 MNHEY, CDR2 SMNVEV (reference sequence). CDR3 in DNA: TGTGCCAGCAAGGGGAAGCGGGACTACAATGAGCAGTTCTTC. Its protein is CASKGKRDYNEQFF.

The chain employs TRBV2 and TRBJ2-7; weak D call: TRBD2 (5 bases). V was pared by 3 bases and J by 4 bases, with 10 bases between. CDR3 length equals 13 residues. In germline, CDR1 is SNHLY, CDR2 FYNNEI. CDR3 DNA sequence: TGTGCCAGCAGTGATGGACTTTCTTACGAGCAGTACTTC. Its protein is CASSDGLSYEQYF.

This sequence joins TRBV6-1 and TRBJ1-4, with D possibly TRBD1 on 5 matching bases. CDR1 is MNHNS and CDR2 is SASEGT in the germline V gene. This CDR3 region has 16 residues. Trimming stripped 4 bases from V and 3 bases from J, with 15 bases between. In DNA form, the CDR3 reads TGTGCCAGCAGTGTGGGGCCCCTCGGAGCTAATGAAAAACTGTTTTTT. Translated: CASSVGPLGANEKLFF.

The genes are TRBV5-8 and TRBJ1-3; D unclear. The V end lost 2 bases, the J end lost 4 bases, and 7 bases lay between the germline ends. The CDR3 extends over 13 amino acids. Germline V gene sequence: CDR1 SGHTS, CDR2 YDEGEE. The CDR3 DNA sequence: TGTGCCAGCAGCTTCCTACAGGGAAACACCATATATTTT. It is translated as CASSFLQGNTIYF.

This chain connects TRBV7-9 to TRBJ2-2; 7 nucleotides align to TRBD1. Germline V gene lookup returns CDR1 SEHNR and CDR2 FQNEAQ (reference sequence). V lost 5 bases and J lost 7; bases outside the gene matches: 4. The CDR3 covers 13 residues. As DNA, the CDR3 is TGTGCCAGCAGCACAGCAGGGGGCGGGGAGCTGTTTTTT. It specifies CASSTAGGGELFF.

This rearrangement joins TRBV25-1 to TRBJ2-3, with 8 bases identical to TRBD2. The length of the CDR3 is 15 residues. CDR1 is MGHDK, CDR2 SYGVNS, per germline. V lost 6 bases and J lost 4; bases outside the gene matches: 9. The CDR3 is CASRGESGRSDTQYF. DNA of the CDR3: TGTGCCAGCAGGGGAGAAAGCGGGAGATCAGATACGCAGTATTTT.

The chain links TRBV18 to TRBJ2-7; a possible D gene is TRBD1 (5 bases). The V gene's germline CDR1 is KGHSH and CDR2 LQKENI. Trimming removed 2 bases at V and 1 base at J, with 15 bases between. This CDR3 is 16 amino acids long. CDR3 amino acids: CASSPYAGRASYEQYF. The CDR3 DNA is TGTGCCAGCTCACCATACGCAGGGCGCGCATCCTACGAGCAGTACTTC. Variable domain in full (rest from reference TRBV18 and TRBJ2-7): NAGVMQNPRHLVRRRGQEARLRCSPMKGHSHVYWYRQLPEEGLKFMVYLQKENIIDESGMPKERFSAEFPKEGPSILRIQQVVRGDSAAYFCASSPYAGRASYEQYFGPGTRLTVT.

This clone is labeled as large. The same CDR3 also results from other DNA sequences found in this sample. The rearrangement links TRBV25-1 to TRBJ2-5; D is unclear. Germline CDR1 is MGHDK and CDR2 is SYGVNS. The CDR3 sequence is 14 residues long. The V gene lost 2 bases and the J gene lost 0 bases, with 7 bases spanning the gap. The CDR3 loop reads CASSERGHQETQYF. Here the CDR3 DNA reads TGTGCCAGCAGTGAACGTGGACACCAAGAGACCCAGTACTTC.

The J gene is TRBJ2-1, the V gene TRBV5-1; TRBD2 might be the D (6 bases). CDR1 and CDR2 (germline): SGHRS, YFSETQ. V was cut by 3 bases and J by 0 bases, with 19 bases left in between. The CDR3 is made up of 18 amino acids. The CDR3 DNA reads TGCGCCAGCAGCTCGCCGGGGGTAGCGGCTAGCTCCTACAATGAGCAGTTCTTC. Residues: CASSSPGVAASSYNEQFF. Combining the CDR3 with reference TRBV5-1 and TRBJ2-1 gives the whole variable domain KAGVTQTPRYLIKTRGQQVTLSCSPISGHRSVSWYQQTPGQGLQFLFEYFSETQRNKGNFPGRFSGRQFSNSRSEMNVSTLELGDSALYLCASSSPGVAASSYNEQFFGPGTRLTVL.

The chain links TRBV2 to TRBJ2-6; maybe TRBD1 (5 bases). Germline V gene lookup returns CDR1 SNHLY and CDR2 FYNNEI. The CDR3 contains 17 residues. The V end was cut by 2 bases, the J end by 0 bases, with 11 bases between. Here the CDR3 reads CASSERGKTSGANVLTF. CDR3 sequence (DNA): TGTGCCAGCAGTGAAAGGGGAAAGACCTCTGGGGCCAACGTCCTGACTTTC.

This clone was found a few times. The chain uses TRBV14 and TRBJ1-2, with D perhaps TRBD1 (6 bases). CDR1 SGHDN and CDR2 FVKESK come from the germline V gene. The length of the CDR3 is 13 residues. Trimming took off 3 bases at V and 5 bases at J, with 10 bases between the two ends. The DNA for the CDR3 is TGTGCCAGCAGCCAGTTGAGGGGGTATGGCTACACCTTC. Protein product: CASSQLRGYGYTF. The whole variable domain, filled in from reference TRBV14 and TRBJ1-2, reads EAGVTQFPSHSVIEKGQTVTLRCDPISGHDNLYWYRRVMGKEIKFLLHFVKESKQDESGMPNNRFLAERTGGTYSTLKVQPAELEDSGVYFCASSQLRGYGYTFGSGTRLTVV.

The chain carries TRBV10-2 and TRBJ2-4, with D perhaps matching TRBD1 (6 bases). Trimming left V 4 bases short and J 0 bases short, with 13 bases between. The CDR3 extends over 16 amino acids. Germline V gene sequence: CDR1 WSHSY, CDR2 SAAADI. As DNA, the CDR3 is TGCGCCAGCAGTGTGCAGGGGAGTCTAGCCAAAAACATTCAGTACTTC. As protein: CASSVQGSLAKNIQYF.

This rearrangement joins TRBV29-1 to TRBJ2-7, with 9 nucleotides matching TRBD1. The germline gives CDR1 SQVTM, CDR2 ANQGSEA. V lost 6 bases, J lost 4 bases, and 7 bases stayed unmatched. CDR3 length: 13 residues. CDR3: CSVGTGSRYEQYF. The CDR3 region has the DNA TGCAGCGTGGGGACAGGGTCTAGGTACGAGCAGTACTTC.

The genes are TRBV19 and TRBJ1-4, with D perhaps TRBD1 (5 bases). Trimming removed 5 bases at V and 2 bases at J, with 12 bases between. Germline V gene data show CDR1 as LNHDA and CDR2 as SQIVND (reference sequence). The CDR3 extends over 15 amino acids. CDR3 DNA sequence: TGTGCCAGTAGTCCCGGGACGGCCACTAATGAAAAACTGTTTTTT. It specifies CASSPGTATNEKLFF.

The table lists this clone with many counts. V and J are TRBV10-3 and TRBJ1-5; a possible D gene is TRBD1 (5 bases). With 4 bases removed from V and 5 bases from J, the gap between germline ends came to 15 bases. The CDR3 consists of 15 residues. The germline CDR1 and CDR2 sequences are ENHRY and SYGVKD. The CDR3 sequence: CAISAAREGDQPQHF. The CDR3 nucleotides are TGTGCCATCAGTGCGGCCAGGGAAGGAGATCAGCCCCAGCATTTT.

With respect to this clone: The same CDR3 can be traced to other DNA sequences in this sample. In DNA form, the CDR3 reads TGTGCCAGCAGTTACTCGCGGACAGGGGGCAACTATGGCTACACCTTC. Its translation is CASSYSRTGGNYGYTF. The chain joins TRBV6-5 to TRBJ1-2; the match to TRBD1 covers 11 bases. The CDR3 runs to 16 residues. V lost 0 bases to trimming and J lost 2 bases; unmatched junction nucleotides: 2. Germline lookup yields CDR1 MNHEY and CDR2 SVGAGI.

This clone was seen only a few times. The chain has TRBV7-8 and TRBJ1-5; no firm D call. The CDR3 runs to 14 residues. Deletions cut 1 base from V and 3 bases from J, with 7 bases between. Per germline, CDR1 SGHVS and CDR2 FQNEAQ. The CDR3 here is CASSLVGINQPQHF. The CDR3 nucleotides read TGTGCCAGCAGCTTAGTAGGGATCAATCAGCCCCAGCATTTT.

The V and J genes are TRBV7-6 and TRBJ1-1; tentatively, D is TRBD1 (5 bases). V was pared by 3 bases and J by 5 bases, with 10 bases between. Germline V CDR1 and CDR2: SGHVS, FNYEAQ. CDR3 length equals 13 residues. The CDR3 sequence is CASSFGGETEAFF. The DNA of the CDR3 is TGTGCCAGCAGCTTTGGGGGGGAGACTGAAGCTTTCTTT.

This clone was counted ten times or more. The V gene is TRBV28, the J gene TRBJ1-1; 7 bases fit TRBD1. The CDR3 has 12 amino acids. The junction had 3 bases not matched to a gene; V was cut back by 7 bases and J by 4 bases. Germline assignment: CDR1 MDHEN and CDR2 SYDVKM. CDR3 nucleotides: TGTGCCAGCACGGACAGGACCACTGAAGCTTTCTTT. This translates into CASTDRTTEAFF.

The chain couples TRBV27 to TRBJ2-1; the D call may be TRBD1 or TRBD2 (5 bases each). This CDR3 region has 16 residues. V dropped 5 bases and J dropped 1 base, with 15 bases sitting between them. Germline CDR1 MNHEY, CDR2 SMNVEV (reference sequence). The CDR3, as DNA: TGTGCCAGCAGTACCTTATCGGGGCCTTCCTACAATGAGCAGTTCTTC. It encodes CASSTLSGPSYNEQFF.

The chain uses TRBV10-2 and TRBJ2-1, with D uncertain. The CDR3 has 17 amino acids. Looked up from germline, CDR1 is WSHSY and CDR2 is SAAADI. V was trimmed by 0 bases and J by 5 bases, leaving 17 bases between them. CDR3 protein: CASSESPPGSAHNEQFF. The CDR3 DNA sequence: TGCGCCAGCAGTGAGTCCCCCCCGGGTTCCGCCCACAATGAGCAGTTCTTC.